The entry below gives a single T cell receptor (beta chain) sequence along with its context. Sequenced by immunoSEQ multiplex PCR; TCRdb stores in-frame clones only, minus some. This repertoire shows about 230,000 clones, 85% to 90% found once; its top ten account for 9.5% to 13%. This entry is derived from a study of blood T cell repertoires in COVID-19. The source material was peripheral blood. This sequence originates from a man between 45 and 60 years old with COVID-19, enrolled during active disease.

This chain's CDR3 is CASSLATGELFF. Here the CDR3 DNA reads TGTGCCAGCAGCCTAGCGACCGGGGAGCTGTTTTTT. V is TRBV2 and J is TRBJ2-2; possible D gene TRBD2, 6 bases. This CDR3 is built from 12 residues. Germline V gene sequence: CDR1 SNHLY, CDR2 FYNNEI. Trimming took 6 bases from V and 5 from J, leaving 7 bases between them.